This TCR beta chain is from a study of long-term antiretroviral therapy in people with HIV. Study-wide points: Diversity went up after ART and still fell short of transplant donor controls.

Survey level was the resolution at which the v3.0 immunoSEQ assay ran. Sequencing used immunoSEQ multiplex PCR; TCRdb keeps in-frame clones, though not all of them. In the table there are under 45,000 clones, 80% of which are singletons. As concerns this clone: What it recognizes is unknown.

This receptor was identified in a man aged 25 to 45 with HIV. This sample comprised unsorted PBMCs, obtained 3.4 years after starting antiretroviral therapy.

The CDR3 reads CASSPGHITYSNQPQHF. The CDR3 DNA sequence: TGTGCCAGCAGTCCGGGACACATAACGTATAGCAATCAGCCCCAGCATTTT. The chain recombines TRBV7-8 with TRBJ1-5; TRBD1 is a possible D gene (6 bases). The CDR3 is 17 amino acids. V was cut by 6 bases and J by 0 bases, with 18 bases left in between. From germline, CDR1 is SGHVS and CDR2 FQNEAQ.